This T cell receptor beta chain was observed in a study of monozygotic twins with inflammatory bowel disease. The CDR3 consists of 16 residues. TCRdb re-called the 5' RACE reads, yielding one record per CDR3 amino acid sequence without DNA. This sample's table has about 450,000 distinct CDR3 sequences. This sequence was found in a human donor with ulcerative colitis or Crohn's disease, or a healthy co-twin of an affected twin (not recorded which). The chain uses TRBV12-3 or TRBV12-4 and TRBJ1-5; TCRdb's D call of TRBD1 is untestable without DNA. Sequencing was done on a sample of blood. The CDR3 reads CASSSSYGTVNQPQHF.